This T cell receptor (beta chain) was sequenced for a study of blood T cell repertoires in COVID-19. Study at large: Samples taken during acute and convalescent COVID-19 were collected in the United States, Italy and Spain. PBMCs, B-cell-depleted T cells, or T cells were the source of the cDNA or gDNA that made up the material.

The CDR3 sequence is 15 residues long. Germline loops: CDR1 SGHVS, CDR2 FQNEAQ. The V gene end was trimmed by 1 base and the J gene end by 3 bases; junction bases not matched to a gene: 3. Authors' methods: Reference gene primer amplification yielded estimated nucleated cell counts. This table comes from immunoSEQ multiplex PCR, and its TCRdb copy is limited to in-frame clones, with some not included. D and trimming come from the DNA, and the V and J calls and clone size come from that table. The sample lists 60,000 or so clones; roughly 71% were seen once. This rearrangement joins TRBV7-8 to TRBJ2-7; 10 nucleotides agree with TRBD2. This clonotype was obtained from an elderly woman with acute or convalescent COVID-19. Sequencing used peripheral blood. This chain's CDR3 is CASSLDSSGSYEQYF. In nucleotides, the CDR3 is TGTGCCAGCAGCTTAGATTCTAGCGGGAGCTACGAGCAGTACTTC.